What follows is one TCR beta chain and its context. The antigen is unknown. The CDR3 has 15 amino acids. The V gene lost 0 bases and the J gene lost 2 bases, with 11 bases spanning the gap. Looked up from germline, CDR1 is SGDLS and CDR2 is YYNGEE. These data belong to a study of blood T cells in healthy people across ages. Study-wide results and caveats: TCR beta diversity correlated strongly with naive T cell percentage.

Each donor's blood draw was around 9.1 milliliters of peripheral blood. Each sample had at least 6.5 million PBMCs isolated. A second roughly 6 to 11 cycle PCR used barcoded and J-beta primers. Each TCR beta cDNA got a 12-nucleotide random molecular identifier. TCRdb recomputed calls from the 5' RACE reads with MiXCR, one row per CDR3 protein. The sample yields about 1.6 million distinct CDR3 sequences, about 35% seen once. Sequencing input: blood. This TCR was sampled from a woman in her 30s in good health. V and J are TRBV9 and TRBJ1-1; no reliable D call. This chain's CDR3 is CASSVDGQTNTEAFF. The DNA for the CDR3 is TGTGCCAGCAGCGTAGATGGTCAGACCAACACTGAAGCTTTCTTT.